The 6 T cell receptor beta chains below all came from one sample that was sequenced in a study of blood T cell repertoires in COVID-19. The repertoire was sequenced with immunoSEQ multiplex PCR; TCRdb's copy has only in-frame clones and lacks some. This sample has about 140,000 clones, with about four fifths found just once. Sequenced material: PBMCs or T cells enriched from blood (not recorded which). The receptors originated from a woman aged 45 to 65 with acute COVID-19.

About this clone: Compared with germline, one end of the junction differs, possibly owing to a read error. V gene TRBV12-3 or TRBV12-4 combines with J gene TRBJ1-3, with a possible D match to TRBD1 (5 bases). The CDR3 runs 12 residues. The CDR3 spells CASSFAAGGNRF. The DNA for the CDR3 is TGTGCCAGCAGTTTTGCCGCTGGGGGGAATCGTTTT.

This clone showed up just once. The chain combines TRBV19 with TRBJ2-5, with 9 nucleotides matching TRBD2. Looked up from germline, CDR1 is LNHDA and CDR2 is SQIVND (reference sequence). This CDR3 has 15 residues. The junction had 7 bases not matched to a gene; V was cut back by 4 bases and J by 4 bases. This CDR3 reads CASSTLAREGETQYF. CDR3 bases: TGTGCCAGTAGTACCTTGGCGCGGGAGGGAGAGACCCAGTACTTC.

The chain couples TRBV27 to TRBJ1-2, with D hard to call. Germline values: CDR1 MNHEY, CDR2 SMNVEV (reference sequence). Trimming shortened V by 7 bases and J by 8 bases, and 20 bases separated the two germline ends. This CDR3 has 14 residues. The CDR3 DNA reads TGTGCCAGCAAGCCTATAGGAGCGAGTAGAGGCTACACCTTC. Translation: CASKPIGASRGYTF.

The chain joins TRBV3-1 (or the pseudogene TRBV3-2) to TRBJ2-1; perhaps TRBD2 as D (5 bases). Trimming cost V 5 bases and J 2 bases, with 13 bases left between them. CDR1 is LGHDT and CDR2 is YNNKEL in the germline V gene (reference sequence). The CDR3 has 15 amino acids. CDR3 sequence (DNA): TGTGCCAGCAGCGTTTCGGACTTCCCCTACAATGAGCAGTTCTTC. This sequence encodes CASSVSDFPYNEQFF.

This sequence joins TRBV3-1 (or the pseudogene TRBV3-2) and TRBJ2-7, with 7 bases lining up with TRBD2. The CDR3 is made up of 17 amino acids. The germline CDR1 and CDR2 sequences are LGHDT and YNNKEL (reference sequence). V lost 2 bases, J lost 2 bases, and 12 bases stayed unmatched. Here the CDR3 DNA reads TGTGCCAGCAGCCAAACGGACGCGGGAGATAAGCCCTACGAGCAGTACTTC. It is translated as CASSQTDAGDKPYEQYF.

The rearrangement uses TRBV6-2 or TRBV6-3 and TRBJ2-7; a possible D gene is TRBD2 (7 bases). Trimming pared 2 bases from V and 4 bases from J, leaving 21 bases between. In germline, CDR1 is MNHEY, CDR2 SVGEGT. The CDR3 totals 17 residues. CDR3 sequence reads: CASSYEQGGGEPYEQYF. Here the CDR3 DNA reads TGTGCCAGCAGTTACGAACAGGGAGGGGGAGAACCGTACGAGCAGTACTTC.